This TCR beta chain was retrieved from a study of Ad26.COV2.S vaccination and SARS-CoV-2 variants (dated by TCRdb to the early 2020s). General notes on the study: Donors in the vaccine arm were drawn from COV1001, a phase I-IIa trial of Ad26.COV2.S in healthy adults that was multicentre, randomized, double-blind and placebo-controlled. Blinding of investigators to trial group allocation was maintained during experiments and outcome assessment. TCRbeta repertoire sequencing was used to assess the specificity and breadth of SARS-CoV-2-reactive T cell receptors after Ad26.COV2.S vaccination. Participants in the trial were split at random into five groups of five each, receiving low-dose or high-dose Ad26.COV2.S once or twice, or else placebo on both occasions. The TCR-sequenced set comprised approximately 32 samples: some 20 Ad26.COV2.S vaccine recipients, 5 placebo recipients and 8 SARS-CoV-2 convalescent individuals. Dosing of Ad26.COV2.S was intramuscular, at either 5x10^10 or 1x10^11 viral particles, delivered as one shot or as two shots spaced 56 days apart.

This clone was counted between two and nine times. This receptor's antigen is unknown. The record has no base qualities; no much larger clone is one base away. The immunoSEQ Assay was the method used to sequence TCRbeta CDR3 regions. After extraction, genomic DNA underwent amplification by bias-controlled multiplex PCR, followed by high-throughput sequencing. In the source study's methods: To quantify the absolute abundance of every unique TCRbeta CDR3 region, sequences were collapsed and filtered. T cell fraction was estimated by normalizing TCRbeta template counts to usable DNA, which was measured by amplifying reference genes present in all nucleated cells. Repertoire TCRs were annotated as SARS-CoV-2-specific when V gene, CDR3 amino acid sequence and J gene were exactly matched to a known reactive TCR set. The reference SARS-CoV-2 TCR set was derived from MIRA and filtered for enrichment in COVID-19-positive ImmuneCODE repertoires, a step that removed public or cross-reactive TCRs. Using the MIRA antigens, annotated TCRs were further analysed by specific ORF or by position within an ORF. Breadth was defined as annotated unique rearrangements over total unique productive rearrangements; depth was the summed frequency of those rearrangements. Group comparisons of TCR breadth used two-sided Wilcoxon rank-sum tests. In TCRdb, the immuneACCESS table is reduced to in-frame sequences with V and J assigned. These tables do not hold every clone; where another copy was compared, an unresolved V gene accounts for under half, and the others remain unexplained. Clonal size and the V and J genes are those of that table, whereas D and trimming came from the DNA. Present in this sample are around 300,000 clones, around 90% of which were seen just once. 5.5% to 7% of the sample lies in the top ten.

The full study reports these points: It was noted by the authors that total T cell responses may have been underestimated by the TCR breadth and depth analyses. Comparing responses between vaccine doses or regimens was not something the study was powered to do. Spike-specific TCR breadth was higher in Ad26.COV2.S recipients than in placebo recipients (P = 0.0014). Non-spike TCR breadth was comparable between vaccine and placebo recipients, consistent with the vaccine containing only spike. After vaccination, substantial breadth of spike-specific CD8+ and CD4+ T cell responses was reported.

Read against the paper, the sample's treatment or condition label means: roughly 18 received Ad26.COV2.S at low or high dose, single or two shots; roughly five received placebo; per-sample allocation not given. For vaccine and placebo recipients, repertoires were sequenced using samples collected on day 63 after the first injection. Between 29 July and 7 August 2020, Cohort 1b enrolled 25 adults aged 18-55 years at one site in Boston, USA. Ad26.COV2.S was a replication-incompetent adenovirus type 26 vector expressing a prefusion-stabilized SARS-CoV-2 spike protein from the original Wuhan strain. The germline V gene gives CDR1 as SGHRS and CDR2 as YFSETQ. Including cysteine and phenylalanine, the CDR3 has 13 amino acids. CDR3 DNA is the only sequence kept; it has 39 bases, read in frame from the first base. Between the V and J ends, shortened by 1 base and 0 bases respectively, the junction contains 4 bases.

The receptor was derived from a person between 18 and 65 years old who received the Ad26.COV2.S COVID-19 vaccine or a placebo. The chain is assembled from TRBV5-1 and TRBJ1-1; no confident D gene assignment can be made. Here the sequenced sample was peripheral blood, taken in a trial of Ad26.COV2.S vaccine versus placebo. The CDR3 sequence is CASSLTVNTEAFF. The bases read TGCGCCAGCAGCTTGACAGTGAACACTGAAGCTTTCTTT.